One and the same sample provided the 25 T cell receptor beta chains below, sequenced in a study of neurological immune-mediated disorders. TCRdb reprocessed the 5' RACE reads with MiXCR, giving one entry per CDR3 protein. The table lists 45,000 to 65,000 distinct CDR3 sequences, about 3.5% of them singletons. Material for sequencing was PBMCs. Every receptor here comes from a man aged 35-49 years with multiple sclerosis.

There are many counts of this clonotype. The chain combines TRBV27 with TRBJ2-6; 11 bases match TRBD1. The germline CDR1 and CDR2 sequences are MNHEY and SMNVEV (reference sequence). The CDR3 contains 17 residues. Losses at the gene ends were 6 bases for V and 0 bases for J; bases not matched to a gene: 4. The CDR3 coding sequence is TGTGCCAGCAGCCGGACAGGGGGCGCCTCTGGGGCCAACGTCCTGACTTTC. This translates into CASSRTGGASGANVLTF.

Turning to this clonotype: Mismatch with germline at one junction end may stem from a read error. V gene TRBV2 combines with J gene TRBJ1-5; TRBD1 matches at 7 bases. The CDR3 extends over 15 amino acids. From germline, CDR1 is SNHLY and CDR2 FYNNEI. CDR3 residues: CSSQGGTVSNQPQHF. CDR3 bases: TGTTCCAGCCAGGGAGGGACAGTTAGCAATCAGCCCCAGCATTTT.

This clonotype was counted at least ten times. The V call is TRBV7-6, the J call TRBJ1-1, with TRBD1 matching over 7 bases. Germline V gene lookup returns CDR1 SGHVS and CDR2 FNYEAQ. Losses at the gene ends were 5 bases for V and 1 base for J; bases not matched to a gene: 13. CDR3 length: 17 residues. The CDR3 protein is CASSPRLMTGPNTEAFF. In DNA form, the CDR3 reads TGTGCCAGCAGCCCCCGCCTCATGACAGGGCCGAACACTGAAGCTTTCTTT.

In this sample, this clonotype turned up many times. The chain employs TRBV9 and TRBJ2-3; TRBD2 is a possible D gene (7 bases). The CDR3 loop spans 15 amino acids. Deletions cut 6 bases from V and 1 base from J, with 15 bases between. Germline V gene lookup returns CDR1 SGDLS and CDR2 YYNGEE. CDR3 sequence reads: CASTSGGPGTDTQYF. The CDR3 DNA reads TGTGCCAGCACCTCGGGGGGCCCTGGCACAGATACGCAGTATTTT.

This chain connects TRBV12-3 or TRBV12-4 to TRBJ1-2; weak D call: TRBD1 (5 bases). The V end was cut by 3 bases, the J end by 8 bases, with 13 bases between. CDR3 length: 13 residues. The CDR3 nucleotides read TGTGCCAGCAGTTTTAAAAGGGGACGGGGCTACACCTTC. Residues: CASSFKRGRGYTF.

On this clonotype: Given a much more abundant clone one base away, this may be a read error. The rearrangement uses TRBV29-1 and TRBJ1-5; 8 bases fit TRBD1. V lost 6 bases and J lost 6; bases outside the gene matches: 10. The CDR3 is 14 amino acids. Germline-derived CDR1 and CDR2 are SQVTM and ANQGSEA. The DNA for the CDR3 is TGCAGCGTCGCGGGACAGGCGGCCGGTCAGCCCCAGCATTTT. It encodes CSVAGQAAGQPQHF.

This clonotype occurred many times. This sequence joins TRBV3-1 and TRBJ2-7, with TRBD1 as a possible D gene (6 bases). The CDR3 is made up of 13 amino acids. With 3 bases removed from V and 2 bases from J, the gap between germline ends came to 8 bases. Germline V gene sequence: CDR1 LGHDT, CDR2 YNNKEL (reference sequence). The CDR3 nucleotides read TGTGCCAGCAGCCACCGACAGGCCTACGAGCAGTACTTC. Protein: CASSHRQAYEQYF.

This clonotype has ten or more counts. The chain combines TRBV7-3 with TRBJ1-5; possible D gene TRBD1, 6 bases. Trimming removed 3 bases at V and 6 bases at J, with 15 bases between. Germline-derived CDR1 and CDR2 are SGHTA and FQGTGA. This CDR3 comprises 15 residues. The CDR3 spells CASSFTGLRGQPQHF. The CDR3 region has the DNA TGTGCCAGCAGCTTTACAGGGTTGCGAGGTCAGCCCCAGCATTTT.

This clonotype ranks as medium-sized. The V gene is TRBV7-9, the J gene TRBJ2-2; 10 bases agree with TRBD2. Germline V gives CDR1 SEHNR, CDR2 FQNEAQ (reference sequence). Trimming cost V 5 bases and J 1 base; bases outside gene matches: 7. This CDR3 comprises 17 residues. In nucleotides, the CDR3 is TGTGCCAGCAGCCCCCCCAGCGGGGGGGGGAACACCGGGGAGCTGTTTTTT. Translation: CASSPPSGGGNTGELFF.

This clonotype was recorded at least ten times. This chain joins TRBV28 and TRBJ2-5; D possibly uses TRBD1 or TRBD2 (5 bases each). V was pared by 3 bases and J by 7 bases, with 12 bases between. Germline CDR1 is MDHEN and CDR2 is SYDVKM. CDR3 length: 13 residues. CDR3 sequence (DNA): TGTGCCAGCAGTTTCGGGGCCACGGGGACCCAGTACTTC. Its translation is CASSFGATGTQYF.

Regarding this clonotype: The junction and the germline gene differ at one end; a read error may be behind it. The gene calls are TRBV5-6 and TRBJ1-6, with a tentative D call TRBD1 (5 bases). Germline assignment: CDR1 SGHDT and CDR2 YYEEEE. The CDR3 loop spans 13 amino acids. The DNA for the CDR3 is TGTGCCAGCAGCTTTTTCGGGGGATCACCCCTCAACTTT. The encoded protein is CASSFFGGSPLNF. Based on the CDR3 plus reference TRBV5-6 and TRBJ1-6, the full variable domain is DAGVTQSPTHLIKTRGQQVTLRCSPKSGHDTVSWYQQALGQGPQFIFQYYEEEERQRGNFPDRFSGHQFPNYSSELNVNALLLGDSALYLCASSFFGGSPLNFGNGTRLTVT.

This clonotype was counted at least ten times. The chain joins TRBV6-2 or TRBV6-3 to TRBJ2-5; 10 bases are shared with TRBD1. The CDR3 spans 17 residues. Germline-derived CDR1 and CDR2 are MNHEY and SVGEGT. Trimming at V came to 2 bases and at J to 5 bases, leaving 11 bases not matched to a gene. In DNA, the CDR3 is TGTGCCAGCAGTTACCCCCCCATACCGGGACAGGGGGAGACCCAGTACTTC. As protein: CASSYPPIPGQGETQYF.

This clonotype was observed at least ten times. The chain is built from TRBV5-1 and TRBJ2-7; D possibly corresponds to TRBD1 (5 bases). CDR1 SGHRS and CDR2 YFSETQ come from the germline V gene. The CDR3 runs 13 residues. Between the trimmed V and J ends, which lost 1 base and 3 bases, there was a span of 8 bases. The CDR3 nucleotides are TGCGCCAGCAGCTTGAGTCAGGGCTACGAGCAGTACTTC. Encoded protein: CASSLSQGYEQYF.

This clonotype appeared many times. This chain links TRBV7-9 with TRBJ2-7; 8 bases are shared with TRBD1. Germline V lookup: CDR1 SEHNR, CDR2 FQNEAQ (reference sequence). CDR3 length equals 12 residues. Losses at the gene ends were 5 bases for V and 4 bases for J; bases not matched to a gene: 1. DNA for the CDR3: TGTGCCAGCAGCCGGGACAGGTACGAGCAGTACTTC. It codes for CASSRDRYEQYF.

This clonotype was found many times. The chain links TRBV5-4 to TRBJ2-3; TRBD1 agrees at 8 bases. This CDR3 is built from 14 residues. J gave up 5 bases and V 1 base, and 3 bases lay outside the gene matches. Germline lookup yields CDR1 SGHNT and CDR2 YYREEE (reference sequence). This CDR3 reads CASSLSRGQDTQYF. As DNA, the CDR3 is TGTGCCAGCAGCTTGTCCAGGGGGCAAGATACGCAGTATTTT.

The DNA for the CDR3 is TGCAGTGCTACGGTACAGGGGTACGAGCAGTACTTC. Translating gives CSATVQGYEQYF. The chain joins TRBV20-1 to TRBJ2-7, with 7 nucleotides matching TRBD1. The V gene's germline CDR1 is DFQATT and CDR2 SNEGSKA (reference sequence). Trimming took 4 bases from V and 4 from J; bases not matched to a gene: 4. The CDR3 runs 12 residues.

This clonotype was seen ten or more times. V usage is TRBV7-8 and J usage is TRBJ2-5, with 11 bases aligning to TRBD2. The trim removed 3 bases at V and 3 bases at J, leaving 3 bases unmatched. This CDR3 region has 15 residues. Germline-derived CDR1 and CDR2 are SGHVS and FQNEAQ. The CDR3 DNA follows: TGTGCCAGCAGCTTCCAGACTAGCGGGGAAGAGACCCAGTACTTC. Encoded protein: CASSFQTSGEETQYF.

This clonotype has ten or more counts. The chain uses TRBV5-1 and TRBJ1-1, with D possibly TRBD1 on 5 matching bases. The CDR3 contains 13 residues. CDR1 and CDR2 (germline): SGHRS, YFSETQ. The germline V and J ends were trimmed by 1 base and 6 bases, with 10 bases remaining between them. CDR3 in DNA: TGCGCCAGCAGCTTGACGGCAGGGCCTGAAGCTTTCTTT. Amino acids: CASSLTAGPEAFF.

This clonotype appeared many times. The V and J genes are TRBV10-3 and TRBJ2-3, with a weak D call TRBD2 (5 bases). Trimming shortened V by 6 bases and J by 0 bases, and 13 bases separated the two germline ends. The germline CDR1 and CDR2 sequences are ENHRY and SYGVKD. CDR3 length equals 15 residues. This chain's CDR3 is CAIRRLGESTDTQYF. CDR3 nucleotide sequence: TGTGCCATCAGGCGCCTCGGGGAGAGCACAGATACGCAGTATTTT.

This clonotype was counted many times. In DNA form, the CDR3 reads TGTGCCACCAGTGATAAATGGACTAGCTCCAATGAGCAGTTCTTC. This encodes CATSDKWTSSNEQFF. The chain is built from TRBV24-1 and TRBJ2-1; 8 nucleotides match TRBD2. The germline V gene has CDR1 KGHDR and CDR2 SFDVKD. This CDR3 is built from 15 residues. V lost 3 bases to trimming and J lost 6 bases; unmatched junction nucleotides: 6.

The V gene is TRBV29-1, the J gene TRBJ2-7; D is uncertain. Germline V gene data show CDR1 as SQVTM and CDR2 as ANQGSEA. The CDR3 has 11 amino acids. V lost 1 base and J 5 bases, leaving 6 bases between the germline ends. CDR3 protein: CSVEGLDEQYF. CDR3 bases: TGCAGCGTTGAAGGCCTGGACGAGCAGTACTTC.

As for this clonotype: This may come from a read error, since a much larger clone is one base off. The chain recombines TRBV10-1 with TRBJ2-3; D is possibly TRBD1 (5 bases). CDR3 length: 14 amino acids. Germline V gene data show CDR1 as WNHNN and CDR2 as SYGVQD (reference sequence). V lost 2 bases and J lost 3, with 9 bases in between. CDR3 bases: TGCGCCAGCAGTGAGGACAGTGCGACAGATACGCAGTATTTT. Its translation: CASSEDSATDTQYF.

Many counts were recorded for this clonotype. The genes are TRBV27 and TRBJ2-1; D could derive from TRBD1 or TRBD2 (6 bases each). Per the germline V gene, CDR1 is MNHEY and CDR2 is SMNVEV (reference sequence). There are 15 residues in the CDR3. Trimming removed 4 bases from V and 6 bases from J, with 16 bases in between. The CDR3 coding sequence is TGTGCCAGCAGTTCCCGAGGAGGGGGGTTCAATGAGCAGTTCTTC. The encoded protein is CASSSRGGGFNEQFF.

The chain carries TRBV5-5 and TRBJ1-1, with D unresolved. The CDR3 sequence is 14 residues long. V lost 5 bases to trimming and J lost 5 bases, with 16 bases between them. CDR1 is SGHKS, CDR2 YYEKEE, per germline (reference sequence). The CDR3 here is CASSSQGRGTEAFF. The DNA of the CDR3 is TGTGCCAGCAGTTCTCAAGGGCGGGGAACTGAAGCTTTCTTT.

This clonotype was counted many times. The rearrangement joins TRBV21-1 to TRBJ1-5. TRBV21-1 is a documented pseudogene. The CDR3 has 16 amino acids. CDR3 amino acids: CANGTGTFKGNQPQHF. CDR3 DNA sequence: TGTGCCAACGGGACGGGCACTTTCAAGGGCAATCAGCCCCAGCATTTT.